This TCR beta chain was sequenced for a study of T-cell reconstitution after alpha-beta-depleted transplantation in children (dated by TCRdb to between 2015 and 2016). Notes on the research overall: T-cell immune reconstitution after TCRalphabeta/CD19-depleted allogeneic hematopoietic cell transplantation in children was quantitatively tracked in the study by means of TCR repertoire profiling.

Between the V and J ends, shortened by 0 bases and 1 base respectively, the junction contains 10 bases. The CDR3 contains 15 residues, cysteine and phenylalanine counted. CDR3 DNA is the only sequence kept; it has 45 bases, read in frame from the first base. CDR1 and CDR2 are drawn from the germline V gene: SGHRS, YFSETQ. Library creation used PCR. The instrument given in TCRdb is Illumina HiSeq 2500. To normalize quantification of the TCRbeta repertoire, the TCR libraries were built with molecular barcoding that relied on unique molecular identifiers. The public reads were quality trimmed at Q25 with fastp and then assembled into clones with MiXCR by TCRdb, keeping productive beta chains. Merged by CDR3 protein, the rows form single entries marked with the most common genes and DNA. The sample contains approximately 640,000 distinct CDR3 sequences, approximately 16% of them found a single time. Of the sample, approximately 1% falls within the top ten clones.

This clonotype showed up just a few times. No cognate antigen has been identified for it. There are no base qualities to consult, and no much larger clone falls within one base. The V and J genes are TRBV5-1 and TRBJ2-5; confidence is insufficient to name the D gene. This sequence originates from a human donor who donated a stem cell graft to a child with acute myeloid leukemia. This material consisted of PBMCs from the stem cell graft donor, taken from the stem cell graft. DNA sequence: TGCGCCAGCAGCTTGGCCGTCCGGGTCCAAGAGACCCAGTACTTC. It translates as CASSLAVRVQETQYF.